These 3 T cell receptor beta chains originate from one sample sequenced in a study of blood T cell repertoires in COVID-19. Here immunoSEQ multiplex PCR was the method, and the copy in TCRdb shows in-frame clones only, minus some. The table lists approximately 120,000 clones, around 83% of them singletons. Sequencing used peripheral blood. The receptor source for this set is an elderly man with active or convalescent COVID-19.

The J gene is TRBJ1-2, the V gene TRBV30; TRBD1 is a possible D gene (5 bases). The CDR3 totals 14 residues. CDR1 is GTSNPN, CDR2 SVGIG, per germline (reference sequence). Trimming removed 4 bases at V and 4 bases at J, with 16 bases between. In DNA form, the CDR3 reads TGTGCCTGGACCAAGATCAGGGAAAGCTATGGCTACACCTTC. Amino acid sequence: CAWTKIRESYGYTF.

V gene TRBV2 combines with J gene TRBJ1-1; D might be TRBD1 (6 bases). The CDR3 covers 13 residues. The germline V gene has CDR1 SNHLY and CDR2 FYNNEI. Trimming pared 2 bases from V and 4 bases from J, leaving 8 bases between. Here the CDR3 reads CASSETQGTEAFF. CDR3 nucleotides: TGTGCCAGCAGTGAAACACAGGGCACTGAAGCTTTCTTT. The full variable domain, with the rest looked up from reference TRBV2 and TRBJ1-1, is EPEVTQTPSHQVTQMGQEVILRCVPISNHLYFYWYRQILGQKVEFLVSFYNNEISEKSEIFDDQFSVERPDGSNFTLKIRSTKLEDSAMYFCASSETQGTEAFFGQGTRLTVV.

The CDR3 DNA reads as TGTGCCTGGAGTGATTTCGTTACAAATCAGCCCCAGCATTTT. Its translation: CAWSDFVTNQPQHF. V and J are TRBV30 and TRBJ1-5; D gene ambiguous. V was cut by 1 base and J by 4 bases, with 11 bases left in between. The CDR3 sequence is 14 residues long. The germline V gene has CDR1 GTSNPN and CDR2 SVGIG (reference sequence).